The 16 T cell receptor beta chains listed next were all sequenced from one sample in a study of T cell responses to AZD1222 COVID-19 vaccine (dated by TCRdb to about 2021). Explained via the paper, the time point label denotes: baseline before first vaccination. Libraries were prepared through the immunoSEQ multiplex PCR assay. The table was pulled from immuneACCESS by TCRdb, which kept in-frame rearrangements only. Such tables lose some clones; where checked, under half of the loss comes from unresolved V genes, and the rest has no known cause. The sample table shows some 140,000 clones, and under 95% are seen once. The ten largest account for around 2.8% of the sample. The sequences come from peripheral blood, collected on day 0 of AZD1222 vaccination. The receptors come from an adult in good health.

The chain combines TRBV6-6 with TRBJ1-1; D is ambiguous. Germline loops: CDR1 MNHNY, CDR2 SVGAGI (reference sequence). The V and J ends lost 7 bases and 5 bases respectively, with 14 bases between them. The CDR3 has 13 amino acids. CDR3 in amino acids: CASIWSFSTEAFF. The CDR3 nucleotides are TGTGCCAGCATTTGGTCCTTCTCAACTGAAGCTTTCTTT.

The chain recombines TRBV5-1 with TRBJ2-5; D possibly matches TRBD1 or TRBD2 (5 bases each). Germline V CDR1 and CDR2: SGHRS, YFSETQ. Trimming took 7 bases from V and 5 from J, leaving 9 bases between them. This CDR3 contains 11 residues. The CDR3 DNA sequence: TGCGCCAGCGCCGAGGGGGAGACCCAGTACTTC. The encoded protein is CASAEGETQYF.

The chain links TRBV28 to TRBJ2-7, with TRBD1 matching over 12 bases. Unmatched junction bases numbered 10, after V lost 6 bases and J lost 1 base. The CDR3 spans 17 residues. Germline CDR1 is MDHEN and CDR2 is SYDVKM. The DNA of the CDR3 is TGTGCCAGCAGCCCGGGACAGGGGGCGCTTATATCCTACGAGCAGTACTTC. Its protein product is CASSPGQGALISYEQYF.

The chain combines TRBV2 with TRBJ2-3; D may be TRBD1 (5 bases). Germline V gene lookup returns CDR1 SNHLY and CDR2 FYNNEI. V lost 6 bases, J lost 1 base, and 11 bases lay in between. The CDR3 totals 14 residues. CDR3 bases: TGTGCCAGCAGACAGGTTCGGGGCACAGATACGCAGTATTTT. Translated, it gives CASRQVRGTDTQYF. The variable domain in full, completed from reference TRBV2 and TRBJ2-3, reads EPEVTQTPSHQVTQMGQEVILRCVPISNHLYFYWYRQILGQKVEFLVSFYNNEISEKSEIFDDQFSVERPDGSNFTLKIRSTKLEDSAMYFCASRQVRGTDTQYFGPGTRLTVL.

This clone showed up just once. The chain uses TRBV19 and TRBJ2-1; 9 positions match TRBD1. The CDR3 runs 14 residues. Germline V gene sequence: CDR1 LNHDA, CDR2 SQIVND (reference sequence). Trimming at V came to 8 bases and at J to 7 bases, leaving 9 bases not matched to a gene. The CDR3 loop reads CASGPGQGRNEQFF. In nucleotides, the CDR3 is TGTGCCAGTGGACCGGGACAGGGACGTAATGAGCAGTTCTTC.

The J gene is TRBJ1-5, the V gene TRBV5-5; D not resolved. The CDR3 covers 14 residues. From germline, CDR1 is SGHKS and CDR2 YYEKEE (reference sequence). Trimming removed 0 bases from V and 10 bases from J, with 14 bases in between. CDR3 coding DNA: TGTGCCAGCAGCTTGGGGCAGCTAATCAGCCCCCAGCATTTT. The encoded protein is CASSLGQLISPQHF.

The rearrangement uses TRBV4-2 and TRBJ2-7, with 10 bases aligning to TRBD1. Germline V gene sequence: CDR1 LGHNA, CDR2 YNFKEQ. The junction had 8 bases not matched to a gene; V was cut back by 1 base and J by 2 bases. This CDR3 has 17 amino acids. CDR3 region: CASSQGRLGTGAYEQYF. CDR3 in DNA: TGTGCCAGCAGCCAAGGCAGATTAGGGACAGGGGCCTACGAGCAGTACTTC.

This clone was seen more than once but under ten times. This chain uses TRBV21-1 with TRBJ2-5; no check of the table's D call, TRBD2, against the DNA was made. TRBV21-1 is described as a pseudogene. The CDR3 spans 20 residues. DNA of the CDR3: TGTGCCAGCAGCAAAGTCTGGACTAGCGGGAGGGCAGGGAGGAAAGAGACCCAGTACTTC. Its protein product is CASSKVWTSGRAGRKETQYF.

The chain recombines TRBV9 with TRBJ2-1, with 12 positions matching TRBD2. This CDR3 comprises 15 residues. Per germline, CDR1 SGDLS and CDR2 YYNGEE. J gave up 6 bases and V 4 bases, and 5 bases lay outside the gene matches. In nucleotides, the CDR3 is TGTGCCAGCAGCCCTGGACTAGCGGGGATCAATGAGCAGTTCTTC. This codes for CASSPGLAGINEQFF.

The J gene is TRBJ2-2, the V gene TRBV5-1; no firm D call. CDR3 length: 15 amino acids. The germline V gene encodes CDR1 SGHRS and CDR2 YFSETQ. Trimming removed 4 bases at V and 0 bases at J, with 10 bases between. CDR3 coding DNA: TGCGCCAGCAGCCCGGTTACAGCGAACACCGGGGAGCTGTTTTTT. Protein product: CASSPVTANTGELFF.

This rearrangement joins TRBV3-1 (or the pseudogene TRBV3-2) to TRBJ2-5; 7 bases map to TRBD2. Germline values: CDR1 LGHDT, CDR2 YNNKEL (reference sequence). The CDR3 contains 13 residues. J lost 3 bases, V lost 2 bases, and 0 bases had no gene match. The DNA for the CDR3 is TGTGCCAGCAGCCAACGGGGGGAAGAGACCCAGTACTTC. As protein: CASSQRGEETQYF.

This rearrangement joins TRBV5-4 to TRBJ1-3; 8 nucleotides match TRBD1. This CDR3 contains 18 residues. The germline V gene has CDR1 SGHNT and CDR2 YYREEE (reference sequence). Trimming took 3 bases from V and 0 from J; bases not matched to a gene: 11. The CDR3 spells CASSSGKTGAYSGNTIYF. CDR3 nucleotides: TGTGCCAGCAGCTCTGGCAAGACAGGGGCCTACTCTGGAAACACCATATATTTT.

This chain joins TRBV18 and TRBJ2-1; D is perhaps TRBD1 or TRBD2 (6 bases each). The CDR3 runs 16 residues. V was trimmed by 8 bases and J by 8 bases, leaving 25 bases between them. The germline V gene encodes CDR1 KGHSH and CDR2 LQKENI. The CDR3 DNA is TGTGCCAGCACCTACCTGGGGGGCGCGGGTCCTCATGAGCAGTTCTTC. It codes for CASTYLGGAGPHEQFF.

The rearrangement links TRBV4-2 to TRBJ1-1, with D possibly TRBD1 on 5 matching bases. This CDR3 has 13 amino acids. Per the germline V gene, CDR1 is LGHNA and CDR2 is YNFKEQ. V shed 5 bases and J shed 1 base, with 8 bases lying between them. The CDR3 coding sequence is TGTGCCAGCAGCTATGGGGGGAACACTGAAGCTTTCTTT. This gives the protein CASSYGGNTEAFF.

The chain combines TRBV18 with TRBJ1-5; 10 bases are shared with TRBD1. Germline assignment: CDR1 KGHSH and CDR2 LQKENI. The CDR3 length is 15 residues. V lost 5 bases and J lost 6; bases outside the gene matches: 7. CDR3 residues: CASSSGTGVGQPQHF. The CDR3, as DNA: TGTGCCAGCTCATCCGGGACAGGGGTGGGTCAGCCCCAGCATTTT.

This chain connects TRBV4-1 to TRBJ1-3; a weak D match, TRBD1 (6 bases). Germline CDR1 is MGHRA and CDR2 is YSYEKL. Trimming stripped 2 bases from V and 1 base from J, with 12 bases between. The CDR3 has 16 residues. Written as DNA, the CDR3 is TGCGCCAGCAGCCAAATTGGGGGGCAGTCTGGAAACACCATATATTTT. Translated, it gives CASSQIGGQSGNTIYF.